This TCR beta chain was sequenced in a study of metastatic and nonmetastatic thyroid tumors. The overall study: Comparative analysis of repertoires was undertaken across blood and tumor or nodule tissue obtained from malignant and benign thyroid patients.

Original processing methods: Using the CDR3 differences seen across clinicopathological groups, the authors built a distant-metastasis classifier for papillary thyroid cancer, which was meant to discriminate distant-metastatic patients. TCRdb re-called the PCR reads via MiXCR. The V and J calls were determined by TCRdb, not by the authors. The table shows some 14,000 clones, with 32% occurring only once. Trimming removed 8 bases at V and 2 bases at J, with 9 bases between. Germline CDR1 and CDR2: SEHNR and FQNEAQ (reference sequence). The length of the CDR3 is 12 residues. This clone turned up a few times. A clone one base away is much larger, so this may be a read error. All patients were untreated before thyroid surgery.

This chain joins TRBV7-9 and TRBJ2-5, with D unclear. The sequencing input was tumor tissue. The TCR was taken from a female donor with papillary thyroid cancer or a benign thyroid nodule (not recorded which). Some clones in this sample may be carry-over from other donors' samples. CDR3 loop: CASHGQQETQYF. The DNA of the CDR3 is TGTGCCAGCCATGGTCAACAAGAGACCCAGTACTTC.